The clone carrying this T cell receptor beta chain appeared once. An end of the junction does not agree with germline; a read error may underlie this. In the authors' methods: Reference gene primers were amplified, and this amplification served to estimate nucleated cell counts. Generated by immunoSEQ multiplex PCR, the TCRdb table keeps only in-frame clones and is missing some. The DNA gave D and trimming, while V, J and clone size come from that table. The table lists 310,000 or so clones, approximately 85% of them singletons, with around 1.5% in the top ten. The CDR3 extends over 16 amino acids. Germline CDR1 and CDR2: SEHNR and FQNEAQ (reference sequence). The data originate from a study of blood T cell repertoires in COVID-19. The overall study: Samples of COVID-19 (acute and convalescent) were obtained from the United States, Italy and Spain. The analysed material was cDNA or gDNA that came from T cells, B-cell-depleted T cells, or PBMCs.

The source is a woman between 50 and 59 years old with acute or convalescent COVID-19. Sequenced sample: peripheral blood. This sequence joins TRBV7-9 and TRBJ2-3, with TRBD2 matching over 9 bases. The DNA of the CDR3 is TGTGCCGGCAGCCCATCGTTTAGCGGGAGCGTAGATACGCAGTATTTT. The encoded protein is CAGSPSFSGSVDTQYF.